Below, 30 T cell receptor beta chains from the same sample are listed, as sequenced in a study of blood T cell repertoires in COVID-19. The method was immunoSEQ multiplex PCR; TCRdb's version includes in-frame clones alone and lacks a portion of them. The data contain a few hundred thousand clones, more than 75% of them singletons. The specimen sequenced was peripheral blood. Source of these receptors: a man aged 55 to 70 who had recovered from COVID-19.

This chain connects TRBV19 to TRBJ2-2, with TRBD1 identical over 11 bases. The junction had 2 bases not matched to a gene; V was cut back by 8 bases and J by 0 bases. CDR3 length equals 15 residues. Germline CDR1 reads LNHDA; CDR2 reads SQIVND (reference sequence). CDR3: CASGQGASNTGELFF. The CDR3, as DNA: TGTGCCAGTGGACAGGGGGCGTCGAACACCGGGGAGCTGTTTTTT.

The chain has TRBV7-2 and TRBJ2-7, with TRBD2 matching over 10 bases. CDR1 is SGHTA, CDR2 FQGNSA, per germline. The CDR3 runs 18 residues. V was pared by 5 bases and J by 1 base, with 14 bases of the junction left unmatched. The CDR3 nucleotides are TGTGCCAGCAGCCTCTACTATCCTAGCGGGGGATTTTCCTACGAGCAGTACTTC. It specifies CASSLYYPSGGFSYEQYF.

The chain employs TRBV19 and TRBJ1-3, with D maybe TRBD1 (5 bases). Germline assignment: CDR1 LNHDA and CDR2 SQIVND (reference sequence). Trimming cost V 3 bases and J 6 bases, with 12 bases left between them. The length of the CDR3 is 14 residues. The CDR3 is CASSITGGENTIYF. The CDR3 nucleotides are TGTGCCAGTAGTATCACAGGTGGTGAAAACACCATATATTTT.

CDR3 nucleotide sequence: TGTGCCAGCAGCTTGGTCCTAGCGGGAACCCAAGAGACCCAGTACTTC. This translates into CASSLVLAGTQETQYF. The V call is TRBV11-3, the J call TRBJ2-5; TRBD2 matches 9 bases. Trimming at V came to 3 bases and at J to 1 base, leaving 6 bases not matched to a gene. CDR3 length: 16 amino acids. Germline V gene data show CDR1 as SGHNT and CDR2 as YENEEA.

The rearrangement links TRBV6-4 to TRBJ1-2, with 10 bases aligning to TRBD1. The CDR3 covers 16 residues. Germline V gene lookup returns CDR1 MRHNA and CDR2 SNTAGT. Trimming cost V 4 bases and J 0 bases; bases outside gene matches: 5. The CDR3 DNA reads as TGTGCCAGCAGTGCGGAGGGGACAGGGGCTAACTATGGCTACACCTTC. Translation gives CASSAEGTGANYGYTF.

This rearrangement joins TRBV14 to TRBJ2-1, with 8 positions matching TRBD1. This CDR3 region has 16 residues. The V gene's germline CDR1 is SGHDN and CDR2 FVKESK. With V trimmed by 6 bases and J by 2 bases, 9 bases remained unmatched. The CDR3 region is CASSDRGYGAYNEQFF. Here the CDR3 DNA reads TGTGCCAGCAGTGACAGGGGCTACGGGGCCTACAATGAGCAGTTCTTC.

The V gene is TRBV9, the J gene TRBJ1-4, with 9 bases identical to TRBD1. Trimming at V came to 0 bases and at J to 4 bases, leaving 1 base not matched to a gene. CDR1 and CDR2 (germline): SGDLS, YYNGEE. The CDR3 loop spans 15 amino acids. The CDR3 spells CASSVEGQGNEKLFF. The DNA of the CDR3 is TGTGCCAGCAGCGTAGAGGGACAGGGTAATGAAAAACTGTTTTTT.

CDR3 in amino acids: CASSRGQEYNEQFF. CDR3 coding DNA: TGTGCCAGCAGTAGGGGACAGGAGTACAATGAGCAGTTCTTC. The rearrangement uses TRBV6-2 or TRBV6-3 and TRBJ2-1; 8 bases match TRBD1. V dropped 5 bases and J dropped 4; count of bases not matched to a gene: 4. Germline lookup yields CDR1 MNHEY and CDR2 SVGEGT. This CDR3 has 14 residues.

The V gene is TRBV4-2, the J gene TRBJ1-3, with 8 bases aligning to TRBD1. The CDR3 runs 15 residues. Germline V lookup: CDR1 LGHNA, CDR2 YNFKEQ. With 2 bases clipped from V and 4 bases from J, the junction kept 4 bases outside the gene matches. CDR3 sequence: CASSQPTGAGNTIYF. The CDR3 bases are TGTGCCAGCAGCCAACCGACAGGGGCAGGAAACACCATATATTTT.

V is TRBV6-5 and J is TRBJ1-1; possible D gene TRBD1, 5 bases. The CDR3 contains 11 residues. Germline V lookup: CDR1 MNHEY, CDR2 SVGAGI. For the CDR3, the DNA is TGTGGGTCGACAGATAACACTGAAGCTTTCTTT. This translates into CGSTDNTEAFF.

This clone was detected only once. This chain uses TRBV2 with TRBJ1-2, with D possibly TRBD1 on 6 matching bases. This CDR3 contains 11 residues. In germline, CDR1 is SNHLY, CDR2 FYNNEI. Trimming removed 7 bases from V and 12 bases from J, with 15 bases in between. CDR3 bases: TGTGCCAGCAACAGGGAAGCTAGGAACACCTTC. This codes for CASNREARNTF.

Comment on this clone: The sample carries other DNA sequences with the same CDR3. This chain uses TRBV11-2 with TRBJ2-7; D is perhaps TRBD1 (6 bases). This CDR3 is built from 14 residues. V lost 1 base and J lost 3, with 10 bases in between. From germline, CDR1 is SGHAT and CDR2 FQNNGV. The CDR3: CASSLGGRVYEQYF. DNA of the CDR3: TGTGCCAGCAGCTTAGGGGGGCGGGTCTACGAGCAGTACTTC. The full variable domain, its missing parts supplied by reference TRBV11-2 and TRBJ2-7, is EAGVAQSPRYKIIEKRQSVAFWCNPISGHATLYWYQQILGQGPKLLIQFQNNGVVDDSQLPKDRFSAERLKGVDSTLKIQPAKLEDSAVYLCASSLGGRVYEQYFGPGTRLTVT.

This sequence joins TRBV2 and TRBJ2-3, with TRBD2 identical over 12 bases. Germline CDR1 SNHLY, CDR2 FYNNEI. The length of the CDR3 is 15 residues. V shed 6 bases, J shed 5 bases, and the junction held 6 bases outside the gene matches. Written as DNA, the CDR3 is TGTGCCAGCAGAAGACTAGCGGGAGTGGGAGATACGCAGTATTTT. This gives the protein CASRRLAGVGDTQYF. The full variable domain, its missing parts supplied by reference TRBV2 and TRBJ2-3, is EPEVTQTPSHQVTQMGQEVILRCVPISNHLYFYWYRQILGQKVEFLVSFYNNEISEKSEIFDDQFSVERPDGSNFTLKIRSTKLEDSAMYFCASRRLAGVGDTQYFGPGTRLTVL.

The CDR3 nucleotides read TGTGCCCGAAGGGGGGAGGGACAGGTGGGCACCGGGGAGCTGTTTTTT. Protein product: CARRGEGQVGTGELFF. The chain employs TRBV6-6 and TRBJ2-2, with D possibly TRBD1 on 8 matching bases. The CDR3 loop spans 16 amino acids. V gave up 11 bases and J gave up 4 bases, with 23 bases separating them. Germline loops: CDR1 MNHNY, CDR2 SVGAGI (reference sequence).

V usage is TRBV9 and J usage is TRBJ2-7, with D possibly matching TRBD1 (5 bases). The CDR3 runs to 14 residues. V lost 2 bases, J lost 0 bases, and 9 bases lay in between. The V gene's germline CDR1 is SGDLS and CDR2 YYNGEE. The CDR3 protein is CASSVDSNSYEQYF. DNA of the CDR3: TGTGCCAGCAGCGTTGACAGTAACTCCTACGAGCAGTACTTC.

V usage is TRBV19 and J usage is TRBJ2-2; tentative D call: TRBD1 (8 bases). V gave up 11 bases and J gave up 4 bases, with 20 bases separating them. Germline CDR1 is LNHDA and CDR2 is SQIVND (reference sequence). This CDR3 has 15 amino acids. The CDR3 reads CASHRGGRRTGELFF. CDR3 nucleotide sequence: TGTGCCTCCCACAGGGGGGGGCGTCGCACCGGGGAGCTGTTTTTT.

This clone occurred a few times. V is TRBV19 and J is TRBJ1-3; the match to TRBD1 covers 7 bases. Germline CDR1 LNHDA, CDR2 SQIVND (reference sequence). The V and J ends lost 5 bases and 7 bases, in that order; junction bases with no gene match: 11. The CDR3 has 15 amino acids. The chain's CDR3 is CASSPGTVRRNTIYF. CDR3 bases: TGTGCCAGTAGTCCTGGGACAGTAAGGAGGAACACCATATATTTT.

The gene calls are TRBV28 and TRBJ2-2; D is unresolved. CDR1 is MDHEN, CDR2 SYDVKM, per germline. Trimming took 6 bases from V and 4 from J, leaving 15 bases between them. This CDR3 region has 15 residues. CDR3 protein: CASSPSPGSTGELFF. The CDR3 DNA sequence: TGTGCCAGCAGCCCCTCCCCGGGTAGCACCGGGGAGCTGTTTTTT.

The V gene is TRBV10-1, the J gene TRBJ1-2, with 12 bases lining up with TRBD1. With 3 bases clipped from V and 8 bases from J, the junction kept 1 base outside the gene matches. The CDR3 runs 13 residues. CDR1 and CDR2 (germline): WNHNN, SYGVQD (reference sequence). The CDR3 DNA is TGCGCCAGCAGTGATGGGACAGGGGGCGGCTACACCTTC. Protein: CASSDGTGGGYTF.

This chain uses TRBV11-2 with TRBJ1-6, with unresolved D. V lost 4 bases, J lost 9 bases, and 10 bases lay in between. This CDR3 is 13 amino acids long. Germline assignment: CDR1 SGHAT and CDR2 FQNNGV. The CDR3 reads CASSSQLPSPLHF. For the CDR3, the DNA is TGTGCCAGCAGCTCCCAACTCCCTTCACCCCTCCACTTT.

On this clone itself: This same CDR3 is encoded by further DNA sequences in the sample. The V and J genes are TRBV7-9 and TRBJ2-1, with D perhaps TRBD2 (7 bases). The CDR3 covers 14 residues. V shed 8 bases and J shed 1 base, with 12 bases lying between them. CDR1 is SEHNR, CDR2 FQNEAQ, per germline (reference sequence). The CDR3 DNA is TGTGCCAGCTCGGGGGGCGGTTCCTACAATGAGCAGTTCTTC. This codes for CASSGGGSYNEQFF.

This clone was observed a few times. The germline gene is not matched at one end of the junction; a read error may be the cause. The J gene is TRBJ1-2, the V gene TRBV19; D perhaps matches TRBD1 (6 bases). In germline, CDR1 is LNHDA, CDR2 SQIVND (reference sequence). The CDR3 has 12 residues. Written as DNA, the CDR3 is TGTGCCAGTAGTATAAACGACAGGCCCTGGCGATTC. Translation gives CASSINDRPWRF.

The chain couples TRBV19 to TRBJ1-5; D is undetermined. CDR3 length equals 14 residues. Germline V gene lookup returns CDR1 LNHDA and CDR2 SQIVND (reference sequence). V lost 3 bases to trimming and J lost 5 bases, with 11 bases between them. CDR3 bases: TGTGCCAGTAGTATGAGGCAGCCCCATCAGCCCCAGCATTTT. It encodes CASSMRQPHQPQHF.

The chain recombines TRBV4-1 with TRBJ2-7, with a tentative D call TRBD1 (6 bases). The CDR3 covers 16 residues. The germline V and J ends were trimmed by 1 base and 2 bases, with 15 bases remaining between them. CDR1 and CDR2 from the germline V gene are MGHRA and YSYEKL. CDR3 sequence: CASSQVPGHQPYEQYF. The CDR3 nucleotides read TGCGCCAGCAGCCAAGTCCCGGGACACCAGCCCTACGAGCAGTACTTC.

This chain joins TRBV6-1 and TRBJ1-3, with TRBD1 matching 7 bases. The V and J ends lost 2 bases and 4 bases, in that order; junction bases with no gene match: 5. The CDR3 sequence is 15 residues long. Looked up from germline, CDR1 is MNHNS and CDR2 is SASEGT. CDR3 sequence reads: CASSEKGARGNTIYF. For the CDR3, the DNA is TGTGCCAGCAGTGAAAAGGGGGCACGAGGAAACACCATATATTTT.

The rearrangement joins TRBV19 to TRBJ1-2, with TRBD1 matching 8 bases. J lost 8 bases, V lost 3 bases, and 17 bases had no gene match. The CDR3 length is 17 residues. Germline V CDR1 and CDR2: LNHDA, SQIVND (reference sequence). CDR3 region: CASSIRTGSSGQGGYTF. Here the CDR3 DNA reads TGTGCCAGTAGTATTCGGACAGGGTCGTCTGGGCAAGGGGGCTACACCTTC. Full variable domain (outside the CDR3, taken from reference TRBV19 and TRBJ1-2): DGGITQSPKYLFRKEGQNVTLSCEQNLNHDAMYWYRQDPGQGLRLIYYSQIVNDFQKGDIAEGYSVSREKKESFPLTVTSAQKNPTAFYLCASSIRTGSSGQGGYTFGSGTRLTVV.

CDR3 sequence: CASSLNLGPGQINEKLFF. The CDR3 nucleotides are TGTGCCAGCAGCTTAAACCTAGGACCGGGACAGATTAATGAAAAACTGTTTTTT. The chain recombines TRBV5-5 with TRBJ1-4; 7 bases line up with TRBD1. The length of the CDR3 is 18 residues. Per germline, CDR1 SGHKS and CDR2 YYEKEE (reference sequence). Trimming at V came to 2 bases and at J to 4 bases, leaving 14 bases not matched to a gene. Supplemented by reference TRBV5-5 and TRBJ1-4, the full variable domain reads DAGVTQSPTHLIKTRGQQVTLRCSPISGHKSVSWYQQVLGQGPQFIFQYYEKEERGRGNFPDRFSARQFPNYSSELNVNALLLGDSALYLCASSLNLGPGQINEKLFFGSGTQLSVL.

This chain joins TRBV5-1 and TRBJ1-2; the match to TRBD1 covers 10 bases. V lost 4 bases and J lost 2; bases outside the gene matches: 5. The CDR3 contains 15 residues. The germline V gene encodes CDR1 SGHRS and CDR2 YFSETQ. The CDR3 reads CASSKAGQGNYGYTF. For the CDR3, the DNA is TGCGCCAGCAGCAAAGCGGGACAGGGGAACTATGGCTACACCTTC.

The chain carries TRBV5-1 and TRBJ2-5, with 9 nucleotides matching TRBD1. The J segment lost 7 bases and the V segment lost 0 bases, leaving 4 bases of the junction unmatched. The CDR3 contains 14 residues. Germline CDR1 is SGHRS and CDR2 is YFSETQ. The CDR3 coding sequence is TGCGCCAGCAGCTTGGGACAGGGGGATGGGACCCAGTACTTC. Its translation: CASSLGQGDGTQYF. The variable domain in full, with the rest retrieved from reference TRBV5-1 and TRBJ2-5, is KAGVTQTPRYLIKTRGQQVTLSCSPISGHRSVSWYQQTPGQGLQFLFEYFSETQRNKGNFPGRFSGRQFSNSRSEMNVSTLELGDSALYLCASSLGQGDGTQYFGPGTRLLVL.

This clone was seen only a few times. CDR3 bases: TGTGCCAGCAGACCTCCTACTAGCCCGGCGGGGACCCAGTACTTC. Residues: CASRPPTSPAGTQYF. The chain links TRBV6-5 to TRBJ2-5; D might be TRBD2 (6 bases). The germline CDR1 and CDR2 sequences are MNHEY and SVGAGI. With 6 bases removed from V and 7 bases from J, the gap between germline ends came to 21 bases. The CDR3 is made up of 15 amino acids.